The clone carrying this T cell receptor (beta chain) was picked up a small number of times. Its matching antigen is unknown. The data were obtained in a study of T cells after yellow fever vaccination. Study-wide results and caveats: Clones from primary vaccination mostly reappeared after the booster (roughly 95% CD4, around 90% CD8). Abundant clonotypes (contaminants from the bulk population) could be present in FACS-sorted repertoires. It was a small share of clonotypes that appeared in both CD4 and CD8 compartments.

5'RACE template switching produced TCR cDNA carrying a universal primer site and UMIs. MiXCR was run by TCRdb on the 5' RACE reads, yielding one entry per CDR3 protein. The table shows hundreds of thousands of distinct CDR3 sequences, with approximately 12% occurring only once. Sequencing was performed on PBMCs, taken on the day of the yellow fever booster vaccination. The TCR was taken from a man aged 25 to 45 who received the YFV17D yellow fever vaccine.

The CDR3 DNA follows: TGCAGTGCCTTCACCAAAAACATTCAGTACTTC. Translated, it gives CSAFTKNIQYF. The chain has TRBV20-1 and TRBJ2-4; no clear D. The CDR3 has 11 residues. Germline CDR1 and CDR2: DFQATT and SNEGSKA (reference sequence). The V end lost 6 bases, the J end lost 2 bases, and 5 bases lay between the germline ends.